One and the same sample provided the 21 T cell receptor beta chains below, sequenced in a study of T cell responses to AZD1222 COVID-19 vaccine. Sequencing was performed with immunoSEQ multiplex PCR; in TCRdb, only in-frame clones are kept and a portion is missing. Here the sample spans around 130,000 clones, approximately 85% being singletons. The sample consisted of peripheral blood, taken on day 0 of AZD1222 vaccination. The receptors here all came from an adult in good health.

The V call is TRBV3-1 (or the pseudogene TRBV3-2), the J call TRBJ1-5, with TRBD1 matching 8 bases. The CDR3 sequence is 16 residues long. Per germline, CDR1 LGHDT and CDR2 YNNKEL (reference sequence). V shed 0 bases and J 6 bases; nucleotides not matched to a gene: 7. DNA of the CDR3: TGTGCCAGCAGCCAAGACTTAACAGGGGGGGGTCAGCCCCAGCATTTT. This gives the protein CASSQDLTGGGQPQHF.

To note about this clone: The junction does not match germline at one end; this may be a read error. The chain couples TRBV7-2 to TRBJ2-7, with 8 nucleotides matching TRBD1. CDR1 SGHTA and CDR2 FQGNSA come from the germline V gene. This CDR3 has 19 amino acids. CDR3 residues: CASSPSGGQGASFPYGQYF. The CDR3 DNA reads TGTGCCAGCAGCCCCTCAGGGGGGCAGGGGGCGTCCTTTCCCTACGGGCAGTACTTC.

The chain recombines TRBV7-3 with TRBJ2-6; D is possibly TRBD1 or TRBD2 (6 bases each). Germline CDR1 is SGHTA and CDR2 is FQGTGA. Trimming pared 4 bases from V and 4 bases from J, leaving 14 bases between. This CDR3 contains 16 residues. The CDR3 sequence is CASSYGGAAGANVLTF. In DNA form, the CDR3 reads TGTGCCAGCAGCTACGGGGGCGCAGCCGGGGCCAACGTCCTGACTTTC. Full variable domain (outside the CDR3, taken from reference TRBV7-3 and TRBJ2-6): GAGVSQTPSNKVTEKGKYVELRCDPISGHTALYWYRQSLGQGPEFLIYFQGTGAADDSGLPNDRFFAVRPEGSVSTLKIQRTERGDSAVYLCASSYGGAAGANVLTFGAGSRLTVL.

The rearrangement uses TRBV9 and TRBJ2-7; D might be TRBD2 (6 bases). Trimming took 5 bases from V and 0 from J, leaving 12 bases between them. Per germline, CDR1 SGDLS and CDR2 YYNGEE. The CDR3 runs to 14 residues. CDR3: CASSLGGTSYEQYF. The DNA for the CDR3 is TGTGCCAGCAGTCTGGGCGGGACCTCCTACGAGCAGTACTTC.

The rearrangement links TRBV7-2 to TRBJ2-2; 8 bases line up with TRBD1. Germline values: CDR1 SGHTA, CDR2 FQGNSA. The CDR3 loop spans 15 amino acids. Trimming took 1 base from V and 6 from J; bases not matched to a gene: 4. The CDR3 sequence: CASSLVQGVAGELFF. The CDR3, as DNA: TGTGCCAGCAGCTTAGTACAGGGGGTTGCCGGGGAGCTGTTTTTT.

The chain combines TRBV30 with TRBJ2-1; D unresolved. The V gene's germline CDR1 is GTSNPN and CDR2 SVGIG (reference sequence). The CDR3 is 12 amino acids. V lost 2 bases to trimming and J lost 4 bases, with 6 bases between them. The CDR3 protein is CAWSLGYNEQFF. CDR3 nucleotide sequence: TGTGCCTGGAGTTTGGGGTACAATGAGCAGTTCTTC.

The V call is TRBV28, the J call TRBJ1-2; TRBD1 agrees at 8 bases. Trimming cost V 5 bases and J 8 bases; bases outside gene matches: 19. Germline V gene lookup returns CDR1 MDHEN and CDR2 SYDVKM. CDR3 size: 17 residues. DNA for the CDR3: TGTGCCAGCAGTAGCCCCCAGTCAACCAGGGGGCAGAGAGGCTACACCTTC. Translation: CASSSPQSTRGQRGYTF.

This sequence joins TRBV25-1 and TRBJ2-1; 11 bases match TRBD1. V was pared by 5 bases and J by 7 bases, with 10 bases of the junction left unmatched. Germline V CDR1 and CDR2: MGHDK, SYGVNS. CDR3 length equals 16 residues. CDR3: CASSNTPGQGVNEQFF. The CDR3 region has the DNA TGTGCCAGCAGTAATACACCGGGACAGGGGGTGAATGAGCAGTTCTTC.

CDR3 amino acids: CASTDGGGYTF. In DNA, the CDR3 is TGTGCCAGCACGGATGGAGGTGGCTACACCTTC. The chain couples TRBV6-5 to TRBJ1-2; D is undetermined. V was shortened by 7 bases and J by 7 bases, with 10 bases between the two germline ends. CDR1 MNHEY and CDR2 SVGAGI come from the germline V gene. The CDR3 loop spans 11 amino acids.

The gene calls are TRBV7-2 and TRBJ2-7, with D possibly being TRBD1 (6 bases). In germline, CDR1 is SGHTA, CDR2 FQGNSA. V lost 0 bases and J lost 7, with 13 bases in between. This CDR3 comprises 14 residues. The CDR3 DNA reads TGTGCCAGCAGCTTAGCGCAACAGGGCGGTGAGCAGTACTTC. Its translation is CASSLAQQGGEQYF.

This chain connects TRBV27 to TRBJ2-6; D is uncertain. This CDR3 contains 16 residues. V was cut by 2 bases and J by 0 bases, with 8 bases left in between. Germline assignment: CDR1 MNHEY and CDR2 SMNVEV (reference sequence). The CDR3 bases are TGTGCCAGCAGTTTACGGGCCACCTCTGGGGCCAACGTCCTGACTTTC. Translated, it gives CASSLRATSGANVLTF.

This rearrangement joins TRBV19 to TRBJ2-3, with D perhaps matching TRBD1 (6 bases). V was shortened by 7 bases and J by 3 bases, with 20 bases between the two germline ends. The length of the CDR3 is 16 residues. Germline V gene lookup returns CDR1 LNHDA and CDR2 SQIVND (reference sequence). The CDR3 sequence: CASNSMGAVRTDTQYF. CDR3 sequence (DNA): TGTGCCAGTAATTCCATGGGGGCTGTAAGGACAGATACGCAGTATTTT.

The V gene is TRBV28, the J gene TRBJ1-1, with D possibly being TRBD1 (5 bases). The CDR3 loop spans 16 amino acids. Germline V gene lookup returns CDR1 MDHEN and CDR2 SYDVKM. Deletions cut 5 bases from V and 1 base from J, with 17 bases between. DNA of the CDR3: TGTGCCAGCAGTCCCCCCCGTGGAAGGGGGAACACTGAAGCTTTCTTT. Protein: CASSPPRGRGNTEAFF.

This chain joins TRBV19 and TRBJ1-6, with D tentatively TRBD1 (5 bases). Germline CDR1 LNHDA, CDR2 SQIVND (reference sequence). Trimming pared 8 bases from V and 0 bases from J, leaving 11 bases between. This CDR3 has 15 amino acids. The CDR3 protein is CASWDGSSYNSPLHF. The CDR3 region has the DNA TGTGCCAGTTGGGACGGGAGCTCCTATAATTCACCCCTCCACTTT.

This clone appeared a few times. This sequence joins TRBV5-1 and TRBJ2-7; the D is unclear. Germline CDR1 is SGHRS and CDR2 is YFSETQ. The germline V and J ends were trimmed by 0 bases and 1 base, with 8 bases remaining between them. This CDR3 is built from 14 residues. In nucleotides, the CDR3 is TGCGCCAGCAGCTTGGAAGTTCCATCCTACGAGCAGTACTTC. Amino acid sequence: CASSLEVPSYEQYF.

This sequence joins TRBV6-4 and TRBJ2-3; D is unresolved. Germline V gene lookup returns CDR1 MRHNA and CDR2 SNTAGT. V was cut by 0 bases and J by 6 bases, with 4 bases left in between. CDR3 size: 12 residues. In DNA, the CDR3 is TGTGCCAGCAGTGACTCGGCGGATACGCAGTATTTT. This translates into CASSDSADTQYF.

The V and J genes are TRBV7-9 and TRBJ2-4, with D perhaps given as TRBD1 or TRBD2 (5 bases each). Looked up from germline, CDR1 is SEHNR and CDR2 is FQNEAQ (reference sequence). CDR3 length equals 12 residues. The V end was cut by 1 base, the J end by 15 bases, with 13 bases between. In DNA, the CDR3 is TGTGCCAGCAGCTTAGAGTGGGGACCGGGGTACTTC. Translation gives CASSLEWGPGYF.

J is TRBJ2-2 and V is TRBV5-4; tentatively, D is TRBD1 or TRBD2 (6 bases each). The CDR3 has 14 amino acids. The germline CDR1 and CDR2 sequences are SGHNT and YYREEE (reference sequence). V was trimmed by 2 bases and J by 7 bases, leaving 12 bases between them. Here the CDR3 reads CASSFGGRGGELFF. The CDR3 DNA follows: TGTGCCAGCAGCTTCGGGGGCCGGGGCGGGGAGCTGTTTTTT. Drawing the rest from reference TRBV5-4 and TRBJ2-2, the complete variable domain is ETGVTQSPTHLIKTRGQQVTLRCSSQSGHNTVSWYQQALGQGPQFIFQYYREEENGRGNFPPRFSGLQFPNYSSELNVNALELDDSALYLCASSFGGRGGELFFGEGSRLTVL.

The chain combines TRBV30 with TRBJ1-5; tentative D call: TRBD1 (5 bases). The CDR3 has 14 residues. Germline V CDR1 and CDR2: GTSNPN, SVGIG (reference sequence). V lost 3 bases and J lost 3, with 12 bases in between. The CDR3 loop reads CAWRAGGNNQPQHF. CDR3 bases: TGTGCCTGGAGGGCCGGGGGGAACAATCAGCCCCAGCATTTT.

The J gene is TRBJ2-7, the V gene TRBV5-1, with D tentatively TRBD2 (5 bases). The CDR3 sequence is 12 residues long. Germline CDR1 is SGHRS and CDR2 is YFSETQ. V dropped 5 bases and J dropped 1 base, with 7 bases sitting between them. The CDR3 sequence: CASRTGSYEQYF. In DNA form, the CDR3 reads TGCGCCAGCAGAACGGGGTCCTACGAGCAGTACTTC.

This clone was counted a few times. The V and J genes are TRBV10-3 and TRBJ2-7; D gene ambiguous. The germline V gene encodes CDR1 ENHRY and CDR2 SYGVKD. This CDR3 is 12 amino acids long. Between the trimmed V and J ends, which lost 2 bases and 5 bases, there was a span of 7 bases. The CDR3 region is CAISERSHEQYF. DNA for the CDR3: TGTGCCATCAGTGAGCGGTCCCACGAGCAGTACTTC.